The clone carrying this T cell receptor beta chain was seen many times. Its antigen is unidentified. Each CDR3 protein is one row after TCRdb ran MiXCR on the 5' RACE reads. This sample has 6,500 to 10,000 distinct CDR3 sequences, with 7% found just once. This CDR3 spans 14 amino acids. V dropped 0 bases and J dropped 1 base, with 7 bases sitting between them. Germline CDR1 SGHRS, CDR2 YFSETQ. The sample is drawn from a study of spatial heterogeneity in lung cancer. Study summary: Bulk RNA-seq from matched material yielded a T cell module score that correlated strongly with TCR transcript counts in tumor regions. More than 8.5 raw reads, on average, carried each unique TCR and UMI combination.

Time point denoted: sample taken at primary tumor resection. Samples were obtained from more than 70 donors, all untreated early-stage non-small cell lung cancer patients. TCRs were sequenced from unsorted whole RNA of tumor, nontumor lung or PBMC. Findings of the study overall: The number of expanded tumor alpha and beta chains correlated with mutation number.

This material consisted of lung tumor tissue, taken at surgery. This TCR came from a male donor with early-stage non-small cell lung cancer. The genes are TRBV5-1 and TRBJ2-5; D unresolved. The CDR3 coding sequence is TGCGCCAGCAGCTTGGCTGCGTCCCAAGAGACCCAGTACTTC. Its protein product is CASSLAASQETQYF.